This T cell receptor beta chain came from a study of blood T cell repertoires in COVID-19. Turning to the study itself: Samples of COVID-19 (acute and convalescent) were obtained from the United States, Italy and Spain. PBMCs, B-cell-depleted T cells, or T cells provided the cDNA or gDNA that made up the material.

The table lists this clone with a few counts. Original processing methods: Cell counts per sample came from amplifying reference gene primers. Sequenced by immunoSEQ multiplex PCR; TCRdb stores in-frame clones only, minus some. The V and J calls and clone size are taken from that table; D and trimming were inferred from the DNA. The sample has approximately 110,000 clones, about three quarters seen once. The V and J ends lost 4 bases and 3 bases respectively, with 9 bases between them. The CDR3 extends over 13 amino acids. Germline V gives CDR1 LGHNA, CDR2 YSLEER. This clonotype was sampled from an older man with acute or convalescent COVID-19. The sequenced sample was peripheral blood. V is TRBV4-3 and J is TRBJ1-2; the D gene is possibly TRBD1 (5 bases). This CDR3 is CASSLGGDYGYTF. Written as DNA, the CDR3 is TGCGCCAGCAGCCTGGGGGGGGACTATGGCTACACCTTC.